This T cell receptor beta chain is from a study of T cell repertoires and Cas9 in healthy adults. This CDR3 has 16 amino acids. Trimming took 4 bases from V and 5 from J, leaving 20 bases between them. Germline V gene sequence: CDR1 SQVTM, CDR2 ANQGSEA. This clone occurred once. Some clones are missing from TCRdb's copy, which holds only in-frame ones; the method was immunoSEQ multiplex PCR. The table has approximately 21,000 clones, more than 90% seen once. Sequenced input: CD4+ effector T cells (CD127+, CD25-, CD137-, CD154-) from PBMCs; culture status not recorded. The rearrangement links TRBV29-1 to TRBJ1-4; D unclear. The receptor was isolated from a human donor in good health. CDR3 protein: CSVVPSQVLSNEKLFF. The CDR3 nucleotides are TGCAGCGTTGTCCCAAGCCAGGTCCTGTCCAATGAAAAACTGTTTTTT.